These T cell receptor beta chains were read from a single sample in a study of OX40 agonist ivuxolimab in advanced cancers. Here immunoSEQ multiplex PCR was the method, and the copy in TCRdb shows in-frame clones only, minus some. The sample records about 59,000 clones, 80% to 90% being singletons. Source: CD4+ or CD8+ T cells sorted from blood, taken in a trial of the OX40 agonist ivuxolimab. These receptors were obtained from an adult with an advanced solid tumor such as melanoma, head and neck, liver or kidney cancer. CDR3s include the opening cysteine and the closing phenylalanine or tryptophan. The D gene is left open where the match is weak. Clone size is stated in some rows and not others, as once, few, many or a class when expanded.

. | . | TRBJ1-3 | TRBV11-3 | TGTGCCAGCAGCTCACTCCCGGGAAACACCATATATTTT | CASSSLPGNTIYF
few | . | TRBJ1-2 | TRBV30 | TGTGCCTGGAGTGTACGTTCTGCCAGGGCCTATGGCTACACCTTC | CAWSVRSARAYGYTF
. | . | TRBJ2-5 | TRBV7-2 | TGTGCCAGCAGCTTTCAGGGTCCCGGAAGGATCCAGTACTTC | CASSFQGPGRIQYF
. | . | TRBJ1-6 | TRBV18 | TGTGCCAGCTCACCCGGGTCCTATAATTCACCCCTCCACTTT | CASSPGSYNSPLHF
. | . | TRBJ2-7 | TRBV6-4 | TGTGCCAGCAGTCCAGGGTTTAGCTCCTACGAGCAGTACTTC | CASSPGFSSYEQYF
. | . | TRBJ2-6 | TRBV11-3 | TGTGCCAGCAGCTTCCTGTCTGGGGCCAACGTCCTGACTTTC | CASSFLSGANVLTF
. | . | TRBJ2-3 | TRBV5-1 | TGCGCCAGCAGATCAGGGGGGGAGAGCACAGATACGCAGTATTTT | CASRSGGESTDTQYF
. | . | TRBJ1-2 | TRBV5-1 | TGCGCCAGCAGCTTGGCACCACAGGGATCTAACTATGGCTACACCTTC | CASSLAPQGSNYGYTF
. | TRBD1 | TRBJ1-2 | TRBV9 | TGTGCCAGCAGCGCACCTCCGGGACAGGAAAATGGCTACACCTTC | CASSAPPGQENGYTF
. | . | TRBJ2-3 | TRBV30 | TGTGCCTGGAGGGGGGGACAGCGGAGGTTTAGCACAGATACGCAGTATTTT | CAWRGGQRRFSTDTQYF
. | TRBD1 | TRBJ1-5 | TRBV6-1 | TGTGCCAGCAGTGCGACAGGGGGCAATCAGCCCCAGCATTTT | CASSATGGNQPQHF
. | TRBD2 | TRBJ2-7 | TRBV16 | TGTGCCAGCAGCCCCCTCGGACTAGCGGGAGGATCTGGCTACGAGCAGTACTTC | CASSPLGLAGGSGYEQYF
. | TRBD1 | TRBJ1-2 | TRBV25-1 | TGTGCCAGCAGTGAGGGCAGGGGGGATGGCTACACCTTC | CASSEGRGDGYTF
few | TRBD2 | TRBJ2-5 | TRBV5-1 | TGCGCCAGCAGCATGGACTGGGGGGGCCAAGAGACCCAGTACTTC | CASSMDWGGQETQYF
. | . | TRBJ1-6 | TRBV25-1 | TGTGCCAGCAGCGCTCAGGCGTTTAATTCACCCCTCCACTTT | CASSAQAFNSPLHF
. | . | TRBJ1-2 | TRBV7-9 | TGTGCCAGCAGCTTATCCGTACGGCAGGGGTACTATGGCTACACCTTC | CASSLSVRQGYYGYTF
. | TRBD1 | TRBJ1-1 | TRBV5-1 | TGCGCCAGCAGCTGGATCCCGACAGGGTACACTGAAGCTTTCTTT | CASSWIPTGYTEAFF
. | TRBD1 | TRBJ1-1 | TRBV10-3 | TGTGCCATCAGTGAGCCGACAGGGGGCCCAAACGCTGAAGCTTTCTTT | CAISEPTGGPNAEAFF
. | . | TRBJ1-2 | TRBV5-4 | TGTGCCAGCAGCTTGGCCGGGTCCCATGGCTACACCTTC | CASSLAGSHGYTF
. | . | TRBJ2-7 | TRBV5-8 | TGTGCCAGCAGCAACCATTCGTTCGGGAAGACCTACGAGCAGTACTTC | CASSNHSFGKTYEQYF